This entry is about one T cell receptor beta chain. This record belongs to a study of blood T cell repertoires in COVID-19. This table comes from immunoSEQ multiplex PCR, and its TCRdb copy is limited to in-frame clones, with some not included. Among roughly 120,000 clones, more than 75% were seen once, and the ten largest hold approximately 2.3%. This CDR3 region has 13 residues. Trimming removed 0 bases from V and 8 bases from J, with 10 bases in between. Germline V gene data show CDR1 as LGHNA and CDR2 as YNFKEQ. Sequenced sample: peripheral blood. The TCR sequence derives from a woman between 50 and 59 years old with acute or convalescent COVID-19. The chain employs TRBV4-2 and TRBJ1-1, with TRBD1 as a possible D gene (6 bases). The CDR3 sequence: CASSQEVGQEAFF. CDR3 in DNA: TGTGCCAGCAGCCAAGAGGTGGGACAAGAAGCTTTCTTT.